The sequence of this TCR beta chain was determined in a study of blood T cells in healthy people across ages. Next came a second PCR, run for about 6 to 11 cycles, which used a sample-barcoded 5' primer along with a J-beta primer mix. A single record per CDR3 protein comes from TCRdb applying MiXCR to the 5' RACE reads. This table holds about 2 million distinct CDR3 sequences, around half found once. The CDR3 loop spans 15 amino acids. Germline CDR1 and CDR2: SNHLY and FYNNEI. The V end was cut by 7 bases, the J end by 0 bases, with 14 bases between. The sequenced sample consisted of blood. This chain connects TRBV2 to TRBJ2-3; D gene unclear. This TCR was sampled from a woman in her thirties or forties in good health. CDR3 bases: TGTGCCAGCAACAAACAGCGTTCTAGCACAGATACGCAGTATTTT. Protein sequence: CASNKQRSSTDTQYF.